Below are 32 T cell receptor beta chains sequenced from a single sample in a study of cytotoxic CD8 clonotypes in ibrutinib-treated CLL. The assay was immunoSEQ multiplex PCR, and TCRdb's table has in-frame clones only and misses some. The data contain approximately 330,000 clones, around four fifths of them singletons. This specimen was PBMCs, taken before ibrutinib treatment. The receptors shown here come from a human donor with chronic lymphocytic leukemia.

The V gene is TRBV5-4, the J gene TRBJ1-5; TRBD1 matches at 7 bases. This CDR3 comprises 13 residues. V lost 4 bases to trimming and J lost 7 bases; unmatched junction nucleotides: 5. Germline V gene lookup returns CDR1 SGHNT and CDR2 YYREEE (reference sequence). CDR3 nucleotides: TGTGCCAGCAGCGCGTCACAGGGGCAGCCCCAGCATTTT. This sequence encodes CASSASQGQPQHF.

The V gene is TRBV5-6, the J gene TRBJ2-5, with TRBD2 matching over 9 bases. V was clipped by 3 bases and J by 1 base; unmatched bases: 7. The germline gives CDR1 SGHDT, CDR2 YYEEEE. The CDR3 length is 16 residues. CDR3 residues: CASSYSTSGGQETQYF. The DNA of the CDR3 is TGTGCCAGCAGCTATTCGACTAGCGGAGGCCAAGAGACCCAGTACTTC.

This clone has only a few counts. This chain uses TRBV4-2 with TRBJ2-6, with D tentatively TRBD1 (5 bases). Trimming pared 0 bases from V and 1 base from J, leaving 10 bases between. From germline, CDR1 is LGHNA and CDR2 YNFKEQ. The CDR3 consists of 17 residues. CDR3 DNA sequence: TGTGCCAGCAGCCAAGATGTGGGGCTGTCTGGGGCCAACGTCCTGACTTTC. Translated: CASSQDVGLSGANVLTF.

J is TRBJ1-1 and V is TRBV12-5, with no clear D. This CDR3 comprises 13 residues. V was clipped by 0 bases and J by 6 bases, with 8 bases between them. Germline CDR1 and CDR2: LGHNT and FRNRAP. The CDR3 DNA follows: TGTGCTAGTGGTTTGGTCCCCATCGCTGAAGCTTTCTTT. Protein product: CASGLVPIAEAFF.

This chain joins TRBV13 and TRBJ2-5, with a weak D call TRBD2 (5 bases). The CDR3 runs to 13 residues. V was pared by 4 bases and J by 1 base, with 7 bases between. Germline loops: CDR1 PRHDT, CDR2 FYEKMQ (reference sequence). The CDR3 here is CASSSDSQETQYF. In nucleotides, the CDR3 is TGTGCCAGCAGCTCGGACTCCCAAGAGACCCAGTACTTC.

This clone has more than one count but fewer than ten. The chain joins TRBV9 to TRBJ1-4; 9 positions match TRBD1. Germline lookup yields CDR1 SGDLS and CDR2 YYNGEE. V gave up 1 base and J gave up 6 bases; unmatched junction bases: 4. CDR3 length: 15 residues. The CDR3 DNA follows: TGTGCCAGCAGCGTAAGGACAGGGGAAGATGAAAAACTGTTTTTT. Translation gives CASSVRTGEDEKLFF.

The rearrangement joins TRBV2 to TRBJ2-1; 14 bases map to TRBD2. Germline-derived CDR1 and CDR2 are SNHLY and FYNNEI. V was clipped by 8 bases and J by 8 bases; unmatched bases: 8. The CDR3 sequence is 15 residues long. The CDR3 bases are TGTGCCAGCGCCTCCGGGACTAGCGGGAGCCATGAGCAGTTCTTC. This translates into CASASGTSGSHEQFF.

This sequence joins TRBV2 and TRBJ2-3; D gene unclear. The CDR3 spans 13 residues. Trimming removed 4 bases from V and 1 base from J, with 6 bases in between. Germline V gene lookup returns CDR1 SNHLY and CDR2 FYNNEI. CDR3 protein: CASSATGTDTQYF. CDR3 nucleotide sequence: TGTGCCAGCAGTGCGACTGGCACAGATACGCAGTATTTT.

CDR3: CASSPRLAGQETQYF. The CDR3 DNA is TGCGCCAGCAGCCCTAGACTAGCAGGACAAGAGACCCAGTACTTC. The chain couples TRBV5-1 to TRBJ2-5; 7 bases align to TRBD2. Germline values: CDR1 SGHRS, CDR2 YFSETQ. The junction had 8 bases not matched to a gene; V was cut back by 4 bases and J by 2 bases. The CDR3 consists of 15 residues.

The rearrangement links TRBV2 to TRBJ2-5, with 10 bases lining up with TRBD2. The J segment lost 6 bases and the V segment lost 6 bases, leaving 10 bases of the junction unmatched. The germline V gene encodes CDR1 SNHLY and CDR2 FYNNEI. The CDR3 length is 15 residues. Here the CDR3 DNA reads TGTGCCAGCAGGGATACTAGCGGGATTCCCAAGACCCAGTACTTC. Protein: CASRDTSGIPKTQYF.

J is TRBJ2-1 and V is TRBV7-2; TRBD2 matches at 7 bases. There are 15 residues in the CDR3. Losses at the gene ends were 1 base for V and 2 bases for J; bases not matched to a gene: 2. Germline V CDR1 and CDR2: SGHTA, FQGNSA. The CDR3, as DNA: TGTGCCAGCAGCTTAGGCAGCGGGACCTACAATGAGCAGTTCTTC. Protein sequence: CASSLGSGTYNEQFF.

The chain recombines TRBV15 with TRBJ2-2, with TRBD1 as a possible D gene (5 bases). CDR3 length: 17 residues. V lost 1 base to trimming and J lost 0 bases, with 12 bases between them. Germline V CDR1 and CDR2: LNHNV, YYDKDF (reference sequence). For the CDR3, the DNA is TGTGCCACCAGCAGAGGCGCTGACAGCGCGAACACCGGGGAGCTGTTTTTT. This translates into CATSRGADSANTGELFF.

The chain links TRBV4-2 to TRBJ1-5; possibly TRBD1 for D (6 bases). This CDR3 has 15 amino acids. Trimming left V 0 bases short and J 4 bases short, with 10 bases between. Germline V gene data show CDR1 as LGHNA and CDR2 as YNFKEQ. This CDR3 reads CASSQDGTNNQPQHF. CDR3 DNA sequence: TGTGCCAGCAGCCAAGATGGGACAAATAATCAGCCCCAGCATTTT.

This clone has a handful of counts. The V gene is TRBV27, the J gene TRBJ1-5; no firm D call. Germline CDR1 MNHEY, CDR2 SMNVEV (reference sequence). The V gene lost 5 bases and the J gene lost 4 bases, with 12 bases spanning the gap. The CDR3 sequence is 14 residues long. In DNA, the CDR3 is TGTGCCAGCAGTATAGGATGGGGAAATCAGCCCCAGCATTTT. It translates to CASSIGWGNQPQHF.

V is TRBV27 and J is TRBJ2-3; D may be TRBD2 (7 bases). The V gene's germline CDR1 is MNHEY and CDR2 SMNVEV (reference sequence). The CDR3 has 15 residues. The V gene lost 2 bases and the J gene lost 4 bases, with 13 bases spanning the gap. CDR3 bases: TGTGCCAGCAGTTTAAAGGGGGGGCGCCCAGATACGCAGTATTTT. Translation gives CASSLKGGRPDTQYF.

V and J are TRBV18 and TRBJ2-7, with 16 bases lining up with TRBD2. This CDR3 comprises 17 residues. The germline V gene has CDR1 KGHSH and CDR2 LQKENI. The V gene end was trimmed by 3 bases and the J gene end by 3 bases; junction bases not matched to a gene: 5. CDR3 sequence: CASSPPGLAGGGYEQYF. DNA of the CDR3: TGTGCCAGCTCACCTCCGGGACTAGCGGGAGGGGGCTACGAGCAGTACTTC.

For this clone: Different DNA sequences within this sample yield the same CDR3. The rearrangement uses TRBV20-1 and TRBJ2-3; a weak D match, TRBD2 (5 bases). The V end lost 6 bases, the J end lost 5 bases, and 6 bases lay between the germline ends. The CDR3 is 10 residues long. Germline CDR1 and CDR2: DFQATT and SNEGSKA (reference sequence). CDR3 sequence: CSARVDTQYF. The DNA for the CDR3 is TGCAGTGCGCGGGTAGATACGCAGTATTTT.

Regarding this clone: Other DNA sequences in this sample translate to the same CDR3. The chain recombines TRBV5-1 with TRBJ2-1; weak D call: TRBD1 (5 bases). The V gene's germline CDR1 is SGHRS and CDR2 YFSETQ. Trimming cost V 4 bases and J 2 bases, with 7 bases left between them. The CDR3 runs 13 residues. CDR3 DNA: TGCGCCAGCAGCGGGGCCACCTACAATGAGCAGTTCTTC. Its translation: CASSGATYNEQFF.

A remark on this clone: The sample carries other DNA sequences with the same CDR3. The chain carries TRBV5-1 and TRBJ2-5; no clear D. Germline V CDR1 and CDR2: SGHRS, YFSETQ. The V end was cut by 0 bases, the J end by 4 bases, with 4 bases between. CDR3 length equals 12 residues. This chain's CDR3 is CASSLVRETQYF. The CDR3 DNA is TGCGCCAGCAGCTTGGTCCGAGAGACCCAGTACTTC.

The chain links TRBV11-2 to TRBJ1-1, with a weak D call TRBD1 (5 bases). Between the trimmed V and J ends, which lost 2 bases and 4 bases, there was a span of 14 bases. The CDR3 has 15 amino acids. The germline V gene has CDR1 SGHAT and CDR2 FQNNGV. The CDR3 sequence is CASSLSGLGGTEAFF. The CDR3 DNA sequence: TGTGCCAGCAGCTTATCCGGTCTGGGGGGCACTGAAGCTTTCTTT.

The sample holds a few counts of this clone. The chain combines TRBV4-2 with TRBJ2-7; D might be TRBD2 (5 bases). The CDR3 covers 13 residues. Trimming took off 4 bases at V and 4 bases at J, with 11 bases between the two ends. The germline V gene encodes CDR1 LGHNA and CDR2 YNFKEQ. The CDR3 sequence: CASSLKRGYEQYF. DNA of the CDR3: TGTGCCAGCAGCCTTAAACGGGGTTACGAGCAGTACTTC.

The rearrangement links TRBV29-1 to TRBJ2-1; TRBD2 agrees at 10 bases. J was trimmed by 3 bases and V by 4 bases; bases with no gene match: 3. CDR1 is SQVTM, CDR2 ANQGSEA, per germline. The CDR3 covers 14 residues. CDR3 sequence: CSVGASGSYNEQFF. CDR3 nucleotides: TGCAGCGTTGGGGCTAGCGGGAGCTACAATGAGCAGTTCTTC.

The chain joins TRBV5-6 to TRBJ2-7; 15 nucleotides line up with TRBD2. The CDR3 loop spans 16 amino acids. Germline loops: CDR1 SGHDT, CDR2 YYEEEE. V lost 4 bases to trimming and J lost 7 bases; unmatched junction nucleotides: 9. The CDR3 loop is CASSLGLAGGPLEQYF. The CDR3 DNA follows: TGTGCCAGCAGCCTCGGACTAGCGGGAGGGCCATTAGAGCAGTACTTC.

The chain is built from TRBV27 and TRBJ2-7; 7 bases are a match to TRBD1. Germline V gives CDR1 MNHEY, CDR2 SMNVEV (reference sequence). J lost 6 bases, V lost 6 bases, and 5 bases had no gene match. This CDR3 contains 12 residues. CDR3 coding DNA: TGTGCCAGCAGGGACAGGAGTGGCGAGCAGTACTTC. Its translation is CASRDRSGEQYF.

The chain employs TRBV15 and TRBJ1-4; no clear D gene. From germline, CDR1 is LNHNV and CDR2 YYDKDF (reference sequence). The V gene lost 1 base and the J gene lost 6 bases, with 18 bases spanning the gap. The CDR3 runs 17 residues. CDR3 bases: TGTGCCACCAGCAGAGGAGGTGGTGGCGGGGTTTATGAAAAACTGTTTTTT. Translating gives CATSRGGGGGVYEKLFF.

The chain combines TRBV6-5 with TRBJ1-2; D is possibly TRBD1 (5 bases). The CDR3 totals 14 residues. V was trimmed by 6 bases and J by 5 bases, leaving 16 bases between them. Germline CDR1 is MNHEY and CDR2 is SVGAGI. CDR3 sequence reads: CASRKSGTNYGYTF. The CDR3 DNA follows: TGTGCCAGCAGGAAATCCGGGACCAATTATGGCTACACCTTC.

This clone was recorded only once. CDR3 region: CATGASGNRRETQYF. The CDR3 bases are TGTGCCACCGGGGCTAGCGGGAACCGACGGGAGACCCAGTACTTC. The rearrangement links TRBV6-6 to TRBJ2-5, with 9 bases identical to TRBD2. Germline CDR1 reads MNHNY; CDR2 reads SVGAGI (reference sequence). CDR3 length: 15 residues. V was clipped by 10 bases and J by 5 bases; unmatched bases: 14.

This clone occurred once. The CDR3 region is CASSLVGTIEGYTF. CDR3 bases: TGTGCCAGCAGCTTGGTGGGCACAATCGAGGGCTACACCTTC. The chain is built from TRBV7-9 and TRBJ1-2; D gene ambiguous. V dropped 3 bases and J dropped 8 bases, with 16 bases sitting between them. The CDR3 spans 14 residues. Germline assignment: CDR1 SEHNR and CDR2 FQNEAQ (reference sequence). Combining the CDR3 with reference TRBV7-9 and TRBJ1-2 gives the whole variable domain DTGVSQNPRHKITKRGQNVTFRCDPISEHNRLYWYRQTLGQGPEFLTYFQNEAQLEKSRLLSDRFSAERPKGSFSTLEIQRTEQGDSAMYLCASSLVGTIEGYTFGSGTRLTVV.

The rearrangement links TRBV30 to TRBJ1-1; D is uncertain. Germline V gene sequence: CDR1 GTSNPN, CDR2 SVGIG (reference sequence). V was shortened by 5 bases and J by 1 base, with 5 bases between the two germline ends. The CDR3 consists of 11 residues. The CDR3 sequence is CAWGKNTEAFF. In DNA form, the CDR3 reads TGTGCCTGGGGGAAGAACACTGAAGCTTTCTTT.

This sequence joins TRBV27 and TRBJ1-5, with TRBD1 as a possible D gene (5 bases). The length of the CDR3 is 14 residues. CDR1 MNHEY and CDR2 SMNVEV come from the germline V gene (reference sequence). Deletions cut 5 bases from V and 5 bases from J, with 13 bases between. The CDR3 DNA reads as TGTGCCAGCAGTAGGGACCAGAGCCATCAGCCCCAGCATTTT. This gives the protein CASSRDQSHQPQHF.

The CDR3 here is CASSSRSSGNTIYF. The CDR3 DNA reads TGTGCCAGCAGCTCCAGGAGCTCTGGAAACACCATATATTTT. This chain connects TRBV9 to TRBJ1-3; D ambiguous. The CDR3 is made up of 14 amino acids. Deletions cut 4 bases from V and 0 bases from J, with 8 bases between. The germline V gene has CDR1 SGDLS and CDR2 YYNGEE. The whole variable domain, filled in from reference TRBV9 and TRBJ1-3, reads DSGVTQTPKHLITATGQRVTLRCSPRSGDLSVYWYQQSLDQGLQFLIQYYNGEERAKGNILERFSAQQFPDLHSELNLSSLELGDSALYFCASSSRSSGNTIYFGEGSWLTVV.

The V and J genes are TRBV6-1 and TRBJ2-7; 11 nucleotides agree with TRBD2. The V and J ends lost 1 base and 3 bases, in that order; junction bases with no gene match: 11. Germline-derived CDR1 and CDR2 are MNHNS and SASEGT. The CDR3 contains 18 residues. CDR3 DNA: TGTGCCAGCAGTGAAGTAAGAAGTACTAGCGGGAGACTCTACGAGCAGTACTTC. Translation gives CASSEVRSTSGRLYEQYF.